The 27 T cell receptor beta chains below all came from one sample that was sequenced in a study of control samples from healthy donors and cancer patients. Only in-frame clones appear in the TCRdb table, and some are missing; sequencing was by immunoSEQ multiplex PCR. In the table there are approximately 70,000 clones, about 80% of which are singletons. The sample comprised blood. The receptor set was obtained from a man aged 45-60 years in good health.

J is TRBJ2-1 and V is TRBV20-1; 8 nucleotides align to TRBD2. Germline trimming cut 3 bases from V and 11 bases from J; bases unmatched to any gene: 18. CDR3 length equals 16 residues. Germline values: CDR1 DFQATT, CDR2 SNEGSKA (reference sequence). As DNA, the CDR3 is TGCAGTGCTAGTGAGCCTGGGACTAGAGGCTGGAATCAGCAGTTCTTC. This sequence encodes CSASEPGTRGWNQQFF.

The CDR3 here is CASSTIGASRKSNTEAFF. The CDR3 coding sequence is TGTGCCAGCAGCACTATCGGGGCTTCTCGAAAATCGAACACTGAAGCTTTCTTT. V and J are TRBV27 and TRBJ1-1; TRBD1 might be the D (5 bases). The CDR3 sequence is 18 residues long. Trimming stripped 6 bases from V and 1 base from J, with 24 bases between. Per germline, CDR1 MNHEY and CDR2 SMNVEV (reference sequence).

The V call is TRBV11-3, the J call TRBJ1-5, with D possibly TRBD1 on 5 matching bases. V lost 5 bases, J lost 9 bases, and 11 bases lay in between. The CDR3 extends over 12 amino acids. Looked up from germline, CDR1 is SGHNT and CDR2 is YENEEA. CDR3: CASSDGQGPQHF. CDR3 in DNA: TGTGCCAGCAGCGACGGACAAGGGCCCCAGCATTTT.

The chain links TRBV7-2 to TRBJ2-1; tentatively, D is TRBD1 (5 bases). Germline CDR1 and CDR2: SGHTA and FQGNSA. Trimming left V 4 bases short and J 6 bases short, with 16 bases between. The CDR3 covers 15 residues. CDR3 protein: CASSSDIREGNEQFF. The CDR3 DNA is TGTGCCAGCAGCTCGGACATTAGGGAAGGCAATGAGCAGTTCTTC.

This clone is a singleton in its sample. This chain uses TRBV19 with TRBJ1-2; D might be TRBD1 (6 bases). The CDR3 is 14 amino acids. V was shortened by 2 bases and J by 4 bases, with 11 bases between the two germline ends. Germline CDR1 LNHDA, CDR2 SQIVND (reference sequence). The chain's CDR3 is CASSIFGQSYGYTF. The CDR3 DNA is TGTGCCAGTAGTATATTTGGACAGAGCTATGGCTACACCTTC.

The chain employs TRBV7-6 and TRBJ1-4; D ambiguous. CDR3 length equals 12 residues. V was shortened by 6 bases and J by 10 bases, with 12 bases between the two germline ends. From germline, CDR1 is SGHVS and CDR2 FNYEAQ. The CDR3 bases are TGTGCCAGCAGTCCACAGTCTAGAAAACTGTTTTTT. Protein: CASSPQSRKLFF.

The CDR3 protein is CASSQGHEETQYF. In DNA form, the CDR3 reads TGTGCCAGCAGCCAAGGTCACGAAGAGACCCAGTACTTC. The rearrangement links TRBV4-2 to TRBJ2-5; D gene uncertain. V gave up 1 base and J gave up 3 bases, with 6 bases separating them. Germline values: CDR1 LGHNA, CDR2 YNFKEQ. The CDR3 totals 13 residues.

The V gene is TRBV5-1, the J gene TRBJ2-6, with no clear D. The germline CDR1 and CDR2 sequences are SGHRS and YFSETQ. V shed 0 bases and J shed 1 base, with 2 bases lying between them. The CDR3 extends over 14 amino acids. CDR3 coding DNA: TGCGCCAGCAGCTTGGGGTCTGGGGCCAACGTCCTGACTTTC. It translates to CASSLGSGANVLTF.

The chain joins TRBV4-3 to TRBJ1-4, with D perhaps matching TRBD1 (6 bases). CDR1 LGHNA and CDR2 YSLEER come from the germline V gene. This CDR3 is 16 amino acids long. Trimming removed 2 bases at V and 7 bases at J, with 17 bases between. CDR3 sequence: CASSQRGGLMSEKLFF. The CDR3 nucleotides read TGCGCCAGCAGCCAAAGAGGGGGGTTGATGAGTGAAAAACTGTTTTTT.

V usage is TRBV14 and J usage is TRBJ2-7, with D uncertain. V gave up 6 bases and J gave up 2 bases, with 17 bases separating them. The length of the CDR3 is 15 residues. Germline V gene data show CDR1 as SGHDN and CDR2 as FVKESK. The CDR3 sequence is CASSSLHRDPYEQYF. DNA for the CDR3: TGTGCCAGCAGTTCCCTCCACAGAGACCCCTACGAGCAGTACTTC.

The V call is TRBV19, the J call TRBJ1-1; tentatively, D is TRBD1 (6 bases). Trimming stripped 4 bases from V and 4 bases from J, with 25 bases between. Per germline, CDR1 LNHDA and CDR2 SQIVND (reference sequence). This CDR3 has 18 residues. The CDR3 bases are TGTGCCAGTAGTAACTACAGGGCGGGGATACCGAGAGCCACTGAAGCTTTCTTT. It encodes CASSNYRAGIPRATEAFF. The variable domain in full, with the rest retrieved from reference TRBV19 and TRBJ1-1, is DGGITQSPKYLFRKEGQNVTLSCEQNLNHDAMYWYRQDPGQGLRLIYYSQIVNDFQKGDIAEGYSVSREKKESFPLTVTSAQKNPTAFYLCASSNYRAGIPRATEAFFGQGTRLTVV.

This CDR3 reads CASSSPSGQGRETQYF. The CDR3 DNA follows: TGTGCCAGCAGCTCCCCCTCCGGACAGGGTAGAGAGACCCAGTACTTC. The V call is TRBV7-8, the J call TRBJ2-5; 8 bases map to TRBD1. Germline-derived CDR1 and CDR2 are SGHVS and FQNEAQ. This CDR3 is built from 16 residues. The trim removed 4 bases at V and 4 bases at J, leaving 11 bases unmatched. The full variable domain, completed using reference TRBV7-8 and TRBJ2-5, is GAGVSQSPRYKVAKRGQDVALRCDPISGHVSLFWYQQALGQGPEFLTYFQNEAQLDKSGLPSDRFFAERPEGSVSTLKIQRTQQEDSAVYLCASSSPSGQGRETQYFGPGTRLLVL.

In its sample, this clone was seen a few times. This sequence joins TRBV2 and TRBJ1-5; 9 nucleotides align to TRBD1. Trimming cost V 6 bases and J 6 bases; bases outside gene matches: 12. This CDR3 spans 16 amino acids. Looked up from germline, CDR1 is SNHLY and CDR2 is FYNNEI. CDR3 coding DNA: TGTGCCAGCAGCGAGGGAACAGGGGGCTCGGGTCAGCCCCAGCATTTT. It encodes CASSEGTGGSGQPQHF.

CDR3 nucleotide sequence: TGTGCCAGCAGTGAAGGGCCGGGCACAGATACGCAGTATTTT. Translating it yields CASSEGPGTDTQYF. The rearrangement links TRBV6-1 to TRBJ2-3; D gene ambiguous. V gave up 1 base and J gave up 1 base, with 6 bases separating them. The CDR3 is 14 amino acids. From germline, CDR1 is MNHNS and CDR2 SASEGT.

The rearrangement joins TRBV6-2 or TRBV6-3 to TRBJ1-2; TRBD1 aligns across 7 bases. CDR1 MNHEY and CDR2 SVGEGT come from the germline V gene. With 0 bases clipped from V and 7 bases from J, the junction kept 8 bases outside the gene matches. The CDR3 extends over 15 amino acids. The CDR3 protein is CASSYSGRGLAGYTF. Here the CDR3 DNA reads TGTGCCAGCAGTTACTCGGGCAGGGGGTTGGCTGGCTACACCTTC.

This chain joins TRBV14 and TRBJ2-7, with 9 bases lining up with TRBD1. V was clipped by 4 bases and J by 7 bases; unmatched bases: 14. This CDR3 is built from 16 residues. Looked up from germline, CDR1 is SGHDN and CDR2 is FVKESK. CDR3 DNA sequence: TGTGCCAGCAGCCCTGCTGGTGGGACAGGGCCGGTAGAGCAGTACTTC. This gives the protein CASSPAGGTGPVEQYF.

This clone was picked up a small number of times. The gene calls are TRBV18 and TRBJ1-1; possibly TRBD1 for D (6 bases). The CDR3 has 13 amino acids. Per the germline V gene, CDR1 is KGHSH and CDR2 is LQKENI. Trimming cost V 4 bases and J 3 bases, with 9 bases left between them. The CDR3 is CASSLGGDTEAFF. CDR3 nucleotide sequence: TGTGCCAGCTCACTAGGGGGGGACACTGAAGCTTTCTTT.

The chain carries TRBV3-1 (or the pseudogene TRBV3-2) and TRBJ2-1; D may correspond to TRBD1 or TRBD2 (5 bases each). From germline, CDR1 is LGHDT and CDR2 YNNKEL (reference sequence). Trimming pared 5 bases from V and 10 bases from J, leaving 15 bases between. This CDR3 contains 13 residues. CDR3 in DNA: TGTGCCAGCAGCTCAACCGGGGCGGAGGAGCAGTTCTTC. This codes for CASSSTGAEEQFF.

This clone was found once. The V call is TRBV18, the J call TRBJ1-1; D may be TRBD1 (6 bases). Germline V CDR1 and CDR2: KGHSH, LQKENI. The germline V and J ends were trimmed by 3 bases and 4 bases, with 12 bases remaining between them. The CDR3 extends over 14 amino acids. The CDR3: CASSPNGGGTEAFF. Written as DNA, the CDR3 is TGTGCCAGCTCACCTAATGGAGGGGGCACTGAAGCTTTCTTT.

This clone appeared once. The V call is TRBV24-1, the J call TRBJ1-4; 9 bases agree with TRBD1. This CDR3 has 15 amino acids. CDR1 and CDR2 from the germline V gene are KGHDR and SFDVKD. The V and J ends lost 2 bases and 8 bases, in that order; junction bases with no gene match: 5. The CDR3 is CATSDSQGAAEKLFF. The CDR3 DNA reads as TGTGCCACCAGTGATTCACAGGGGGCCGCAGAAAAACTGTTTTTT.

V is TRBV6-5 and J is TRBJ2-7, with D uncertain. Germline CDR1 reads MNHEY; CDR2 reads SVGAGI. The CDR3 covers 14 residues. The germline V and J ends were trimmed by 0 bases and 6 bases, with 12 bases remaining between them. CDR3 sequence: CASSYSVEGREQYF. CDR3 sequence (DNA): TGTGCCAGCAGTTACTCAGTAGAAGGGCGCGAGCAGTACTTC.

The chain couples TRBV6-5 to TRBJ2-7; possibly TRBD2 for D (5 bases). Trimming pared 6 bases from V and 7 bases from J, leaving 19 bases between. The length of the CDR3 is 14 residues. Germline values: CDR1 MNHEY, CDR2 SVGAGI. CDR3 coding DNA: TGTGCCAGCAGCACCACCGGAGGACTGGGGGAGCAGTACTTC. Residues: CASSTTGGLGEQYF.

The chain uses TRBV7-9 and TRBJ1-6, with D possibly TRBD1 on 6 matching bases. Germline V gene sequence: CDR1 SEHNR, CDR2 FQNEAQ (reference sequence). The ends were cut back, 11 bases at V and 9 bases at J, with 8 bases in the middle. This CDR3 region has 10 residues. The CDR3 DNA sequence: TGTGCCGGGGGCGTTTCACCCCTCCACTTT. It yields the protein CAGGVSPLHF.

This chain links TRBV7-6 with TRBJ2-5; 13 nucleotides match TRBD2. Per germline, CDR1 SGHVS and CDR2 FNYEAQ. CDR3 length: 15 residues. The junction had 4 bases not matched to a gene; V was cut back by 3 bases and J by 6 bases. The CDR3, as DNA: TGTGCCAGCAGCTTCTCCGGGACTAGCGGGAAGACCCAGTACTTC. Its protein is CASSFSGTSGKTQYF.

The J gene is TRBJ1-2, the V gene TRBV19; TRBD1 matches 7 bases. This CDR3 contains 14 residues. V gave up 3 bases and J gave up 7 bases; unmatched junction bases: 8. Germline V gene sequence: CDR1 LNHDA, CDR2 SQIVND (reference sequence). CDR3 sequence reads: CASSIPRTGLGYTF. The CDR3 nucleotides are TGTGCCAGTAGTATCCCCAGGACAGGCCTTGGCTACACCTTC.

The count of this clone is one. This chain connects TRBV6-4 to TRBJ2-1, with 8 bases aligning to TRBD1. Trimming removed 7 bases from V and 14 bases from J; junction bases left unmatched: 10. This CDR3 has 12 amino acids. CDR1 is MRHNA, CDR2 SNTAGT, per germline. CDR3 sequence reads: CASTAGGEIKFF. CDR3 coding DNA: TGTGCCAGCACGGCAGGGGGCGAGATTAAGTTCTTC.

Written as DNA, the CDR3 is TGCAGCGTCCAGTATGGGGCCGGCTACACCTTC. Protein sequence: CSVQYGAGYTF. The chain couples TRBV29-1 to TRBJ1-2; D might be TRBD1 (5 bases). This CDR3 is 11 amino acids long. CDR1 SQVTM and CDR2 ANQGSEA come from the germline V gene. The V gene lost 6 bases and the J gene lost 8 bases, with 13 bases spanning the gap.